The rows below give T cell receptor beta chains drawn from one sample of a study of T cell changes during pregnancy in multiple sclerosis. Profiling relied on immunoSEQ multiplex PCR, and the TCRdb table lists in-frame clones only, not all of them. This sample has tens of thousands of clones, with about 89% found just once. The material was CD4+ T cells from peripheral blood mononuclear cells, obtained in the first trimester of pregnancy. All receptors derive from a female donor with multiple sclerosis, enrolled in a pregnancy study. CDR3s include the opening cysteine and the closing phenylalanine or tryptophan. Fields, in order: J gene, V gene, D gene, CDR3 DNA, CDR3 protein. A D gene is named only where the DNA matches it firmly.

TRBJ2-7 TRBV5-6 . TGTGCCAGCAGCTCGACCGGGACATTTAACGAGCAGTACTTC CASSSTGTFNEQYF
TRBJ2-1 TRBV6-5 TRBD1 TGTGCCAGCAGCCCGACAGGGGGCGCTGAGCAGTTCTTC CASSPTGGAEQFF
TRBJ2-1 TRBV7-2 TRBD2 TGTGCCAGCAGCTTAGCTGAGCGGGGGGGCCTCGATGAGCAGTTCTTC CASSLAERGGLDEQFF
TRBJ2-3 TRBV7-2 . TGTGCCAGCAGCTTAGTGCAGGCTAGCTACGGAGATACGCAGTATTTT CASSLVQASYGDTQYF
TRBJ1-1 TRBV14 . TGTGCCAGCAGCCAAGGTCGGGGGGGGAACACTGAAGCTTTCTTT CASSQGRGGNTEAFF
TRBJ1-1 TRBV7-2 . TGTGCCAGCAGCCTTGAGGAGTTGAACACTGAAGCTTTCTTT CASSLEELNTEAFF
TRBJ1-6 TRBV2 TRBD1 TGTGCCAGCAGAACGACAGGGGGCTCGGGTCCCCTCCACTTT CASRTTGGSGPLHF
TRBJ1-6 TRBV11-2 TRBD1 TGTGCCAGCAGCTTAAAAACAGGGGGCTATAATTCACCCCTCCACTTT CASSLKTGGYNSPLHF
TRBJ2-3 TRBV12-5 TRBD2 TGTGCTAGTGGTTCCCCGGGACTAGAGGGGATGCAGTATTTT CASGSPGLEGMQYF
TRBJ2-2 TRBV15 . TGTGCCACCAGCGGAATCAGGGGCACCGGGGAGCTGTTTTTT CATSGIRGTGELFF
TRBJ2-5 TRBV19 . TGTGCCAGTAGCCCGGCGACTAGACCGAGGGAGACCCAGTACTTC CASSPATRPRETQYF
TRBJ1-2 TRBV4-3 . TGCGCCAGCAGCCTAGTAGGGGTTAGATCCGGCTACACCTTC CASSLVGVRSGYTF
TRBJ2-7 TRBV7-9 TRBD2 TGTGCCAGCAGCTTAGGCGGGACTAGCTTTTACGAGCAGTACTTC CASSLGGTSFYEQYF
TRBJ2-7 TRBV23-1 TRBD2 TGCGCCAGCAACCTAGCGGGGAGCTCCTACGAGCAGTACTTC CASNLAGSSYEQYF
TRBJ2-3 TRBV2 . TGTGCCAGCAGTGAATCCGGAGTTAGCACAGATACGCAGTATTTT CASSESGVSTDTQYF
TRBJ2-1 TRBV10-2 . TGCGCCAGCAGCAGGGTCAGCCGCTCCTACAATGAGCAGTTCTTC CASSRVSRSYNEQFF
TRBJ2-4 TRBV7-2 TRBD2 TGTGCCAGCAGCTTAGGTGGCGGGGGGACCGTAGGGGGTAAAAACATTCAGTACTTC CASSLGGGGTVGGKNIQYF
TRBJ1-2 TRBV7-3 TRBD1 TGTGCCAGCAGCAGGGGACAGATCTATGGCTACACCTTC CASSRGQIYGYTF
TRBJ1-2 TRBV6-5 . TGTGCCAGCAGTTACTCGACCAGGGTTGACTACACCTTC CASSYSTRVDYTF
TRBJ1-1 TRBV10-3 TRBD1 TGTGCCATCGCGAGGGTGGCGGGACAGGCGAACACTGAAGCTTTCTTT CAIARVAGQANTEAFF
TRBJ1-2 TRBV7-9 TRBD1 TGTGCCAGCAGCTCTTTGCCGGACAGGAACTATGGCTACACCTTC CASSSLPDRNYGYTF
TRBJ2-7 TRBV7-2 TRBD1 TGTGCCAGCAGCTTAGCCACGGACAGGGGCTTTGAGCAGTACTTC CASSLATDRGFEQYF
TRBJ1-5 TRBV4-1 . TGCGCCAGCAGCCAGGGTCAGGGCAATCAGCCCCAGCATTTT CASSQGQGNQPQHF
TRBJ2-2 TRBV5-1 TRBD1 TGCGCCAGCAGATCGACAGGGGGCAGGGAAGCCGGGGAGCTGTTTTTT CASRSTGGREAGELFF
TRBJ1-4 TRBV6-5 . TGTGCCAGCAGCCCAGGAGGGGTTCATCTAGAAAAACTGTTTTTT CASSPGGVHLEKLFF
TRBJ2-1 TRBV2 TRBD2 TGTGCCAGCAGGGAGACTAGCGGGGGGGCGTGGCTCTTC CASRETSGGAWLF
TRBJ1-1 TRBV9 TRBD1 TGTGCCAGCAGCGGCACCGGGACAGGGGAAACTGAAGCTTTCTTT CASSGTGTGETEAFF